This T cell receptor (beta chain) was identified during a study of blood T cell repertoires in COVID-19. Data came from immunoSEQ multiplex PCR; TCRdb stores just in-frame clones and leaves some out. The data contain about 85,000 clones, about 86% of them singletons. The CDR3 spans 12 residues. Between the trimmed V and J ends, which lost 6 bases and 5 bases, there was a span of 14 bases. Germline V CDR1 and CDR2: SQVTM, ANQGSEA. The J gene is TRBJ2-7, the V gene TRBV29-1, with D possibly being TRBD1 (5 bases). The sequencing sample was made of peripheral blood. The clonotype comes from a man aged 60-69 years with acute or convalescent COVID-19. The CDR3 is CSVKDRPNEQYF. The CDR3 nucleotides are TGCAGCGTGAAAGACAGACCAAACGAGCAGTACTTC.